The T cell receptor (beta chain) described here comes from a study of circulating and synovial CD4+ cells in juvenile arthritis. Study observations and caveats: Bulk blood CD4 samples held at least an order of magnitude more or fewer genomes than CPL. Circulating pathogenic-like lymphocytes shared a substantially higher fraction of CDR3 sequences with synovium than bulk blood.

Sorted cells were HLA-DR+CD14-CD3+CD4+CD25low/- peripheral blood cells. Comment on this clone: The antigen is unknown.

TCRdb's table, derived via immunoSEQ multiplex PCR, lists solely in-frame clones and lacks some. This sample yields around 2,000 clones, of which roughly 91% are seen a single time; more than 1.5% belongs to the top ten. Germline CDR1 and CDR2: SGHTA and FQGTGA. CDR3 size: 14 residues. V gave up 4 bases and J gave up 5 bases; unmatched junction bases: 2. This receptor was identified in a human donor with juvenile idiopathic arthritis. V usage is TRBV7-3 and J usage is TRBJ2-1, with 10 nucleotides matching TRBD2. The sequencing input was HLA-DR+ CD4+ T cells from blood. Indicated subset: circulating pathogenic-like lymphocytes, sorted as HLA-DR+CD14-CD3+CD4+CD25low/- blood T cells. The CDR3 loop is CASSSSGGHNEQFF. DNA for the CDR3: TGTGCCAGCAGCTCTAGCGGGGGACACAATGAGCAGTTCTTC.